The next 5 T cell receptor beta chains were all read from a single sample in a study of T cells in Graves' hyperthyroidism and ophthalmopathy (dated by TCRdb to about 2019). Library preparation employed multiplex PCR. The reads were generated on an Illumina HiSeq 2000. The TCR beta CDR3 regions were amplified from RNA transcripts. A first-round RT-PCR of the TCR CDR3 used the HTBI primer set with the Qiagen OneStep RT-PCR kit. Using fastp at Q25 and MiXCR, TCRdb reprocessed the public reads and kept productive beta chains. All rows with the same CDR3 protein become a single entry with the most common DNA and genes. The sample profile shows hundreds of thousands of distinct CDR3 sequences; 14% of them were found once. Roughly a tenth of the sample is held by the ten biggest clonotypes. Sequencing input: blood. These receptors all come from a woman in her late teens or twenties with Graves' hyperthyroidism.

This rearrangement joins TRBV6-1 to TRBJ1-5; D is perhaps TRBD1 (5 bases). The CDR3 covers 13 residues. Germline values: CDR1 MNHNS, CDR2 SASEGT. The V end lost 7 bases, the J end lost 4 bases, and 11 bases lay between the germline ends. CDR3 in DNA: TGTGCCAGCAAATGGGACGGTAATCAGCCCCAGCATTTT. Residues: CASKWDGNQPQHF.

This clonotype occurred a few times. The V and J genes are TRBV2 and TRBJ2-1; TRBD1 is a possible D gene (6 bases). This CDR3 spans 16 amino acids. Germline CDR1 is SNHLY and CDR2 is FYNNEI. V lost 1 base to trimming and J lost 2 bases, with 12 bases between them. The chain's CDR3 is CASSEVPQGTYNEQFF. CDR3 bases: TGTGCCAGCAGTGAAGTTCCCCAGGGGACCTACAATGAGCAGTTCTTC.

This chain links TRBV10-2 with TRBJ1-1, with D maybe TRBD1 (5 bases). The CDR3 runs 17 residues. Looked up from germline, CDR1 is WSHSY and CDR2 is SAAADI. V was pared by 2 bases and J by 3 bases, with 19 bases between. CDR3 sequence: CASSEGGRWGEDTEAFF. CDR3 sequence (DNA): TGCGCCAGCAGTGAGGGGGGAAGGTGGGGGGAGGACACTGAAGCTTTCTTT.

This clonotype was found many times. V usage is TRBV2 and J usage is TRBJ2-4; 7 bases are shared with TRBD2. Germline-derived CDR1 and CDR2 are SNHLY and FYNNEI. V shed 1 base and J 0 bases; nucleotides not matched to a gene: 3. The CDR3 spans 16 residues. The CDR3 is CASSEDGTIAKNIQYF. The DNA for the CDR3 is TGTGCCAGCAGTGAAGACGGGACTATAGCCAAAAACATTCAGTACTTC.

This clonotype was counted at least ten times. The CDR3 DNA reads as TGTGCCAGCAGCTTAGCCGGGACTCCTATGGAGACCCAGTACTTC. It specifies CASSLAGTPMETQYF. This chain joins TRBV7-2 and TRBJ2-5; TRBD2 might be the D (6 bases). The CDR3 length is 15 residues. The germline CDR1 and CDR2 sequences are SGHTA and FQGNSA. Trimming cost V 0 bases and J 5 bases, with 13 bases left between them. Variable domain in full (rest from reference TRBV7-2 and TRBJ2-5): GAGVSQSPSNKVTEKGKDVELRCDPISGHTALYWYRQSLGQGLEFLIYFQGNSAPDKSGLPSDRFSAERTGGSVSTLTIQRTQQEDSAVYLCASSLAGTPMETQYFGPGTRLLVL.